This entry concerns a single TCR beta chain. Which antigen it targets is not known. No base qualities exist here, and no much larger clone lies one base off it. The sample is drawn from a study of shared T cell receptors in the human thymus (TCRdb year 2021). For the wider study: The study examined how self-reactive, shared T-cell receptor alpha chains are generated in the human thymus.

The cysteine opens and the phenylalanine closes a CDR3 of 15 amino acids. Of all the DNA, just the CDR3 is kept, 45 bases in frame from base 1. CDR1 is given as SGHVS and CDR2 as FQNEAQ, both from the germline V gene. The junction carries 10 bases between V and J, which are trimmed by 1 base and 3 bases respectively. To prepare the library, the immunoSEQ multiplex PCR assay was applied. What TCRdb holds here is the immuneACCESS table cut down to in-frame rearrangements. Part of the clones is not present; checked against another copy, under half of the missing clones reflect an unresolved V gene, and the others are unexplained. The sample table shows some 720,000 clones, and roughly 90% are seen once. 0.01% of the sample lies in the top ten. This same sample was also taken into another study, of human thymus T cells. As that second paper reports: Immunologically healthy infants undergoing open corrective cardiac surgery for congenital heart defects in Finland were used as donors. The thymus tissue came from surgical resects taken out during corrective cardiac surgery. Biased V and J gene segment usage appeared to be present in both thymic and peripheral blood repertoires. The related research reported highly overlapping thymic TCR repertoires among unrelated individuals. The study used roughly 8 infant thymus samples plus four related peripheral blood samples to characterize TCR alpha and beta repertoires. The infant donors were roughly 7 to 244 days old, and the cohort included a handful of males and a couple of females. Thymocytes were released mechanically from tissue and stored at -70 °C as pellets of 10-30 million cells. A QIAsymphony instrument was used to extract genomic DNA from the frozen cell pellets. TCRB and TCRAD loci were amplified from a standardized quantity of quality-controlled genomic DNA using the immunoSEQ multiplex PCR assay. Amplicons spanned the V(D)J region at a length sufficient to cover the CDR3 and identify V and J genes. The amplicons were sequenced on an Illumina platform via the commercial immunoSEQ service. Primer bias and sequencing errors were corrected as previously described, and TCRAD and TCRB were defined on the basis of the IMGT database. immunoSEQ Analyzer 3.0 and VDJTools were used for repertoire analysis, which covered basic statistics, V/J segment usage, diversity estimates, rarefaction and pairwise overlap. Diversity was estimated with Chao1, ChaoE, Efron-Thisted, Shannon and inverse Simpson indices, and also on datasets down-sampled to the smallest sample. For repertoire overlap, CDR3 nucleotide sequence, V gene and J gene had to match strictly, and clustering was done by Jaccard-based multidimensional scaling. Thymus samples yielded on average about 810,000 unique TCRB clonotypes, compared with around 91,000 from blood samples.

Sequenced sample: thymocytes. The receptor was isolated from a boy in the first two years of life with a congenital heart defect. Donor details come from another sample of the same person, matched by shared clones. The chain uses TRBV7-8 and TRBJ2-1, with a tentative D gene TRBD2 over 5 matching bases. CDR3 loop: CASSLEGSYYNEQFF. The DNA sequence reads TGTGCCAGCAGCTTAGAAGGGAGTTACTACAATGAGCAGTTCTTC.